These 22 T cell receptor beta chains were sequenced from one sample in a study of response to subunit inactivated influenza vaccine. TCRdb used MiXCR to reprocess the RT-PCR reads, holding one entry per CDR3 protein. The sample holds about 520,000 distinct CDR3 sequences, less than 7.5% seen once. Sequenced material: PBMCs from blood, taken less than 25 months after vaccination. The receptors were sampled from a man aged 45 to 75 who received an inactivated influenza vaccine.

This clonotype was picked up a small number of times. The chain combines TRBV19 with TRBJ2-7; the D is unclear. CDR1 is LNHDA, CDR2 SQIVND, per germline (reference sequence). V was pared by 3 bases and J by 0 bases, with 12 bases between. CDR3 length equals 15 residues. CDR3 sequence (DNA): TGTGCCAGTAGTATGTCGGCCAGGAGCTCCTACGAGCAGTACTTC. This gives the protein CASSMSARSSYEQYF.

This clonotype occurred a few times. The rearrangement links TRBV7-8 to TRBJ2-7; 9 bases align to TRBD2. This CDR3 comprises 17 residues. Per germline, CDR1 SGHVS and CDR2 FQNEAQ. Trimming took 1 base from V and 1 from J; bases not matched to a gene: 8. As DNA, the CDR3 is TGTGCCAGCAGCTTAGTCCCCTCTAGCGGGATATCCTACGAGCAGTACTTC. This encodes CASSLVPSSGISYEQYF.

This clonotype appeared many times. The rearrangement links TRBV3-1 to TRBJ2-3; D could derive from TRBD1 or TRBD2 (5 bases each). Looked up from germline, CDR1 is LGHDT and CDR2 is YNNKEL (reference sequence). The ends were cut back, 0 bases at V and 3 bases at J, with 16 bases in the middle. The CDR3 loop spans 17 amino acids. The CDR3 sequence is CASSQDIGGTGTDTQYF. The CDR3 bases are TGTGCCAGCAGCCAAGATATCGGTGGGACGGGGACAGATACGCAGTATTTT.

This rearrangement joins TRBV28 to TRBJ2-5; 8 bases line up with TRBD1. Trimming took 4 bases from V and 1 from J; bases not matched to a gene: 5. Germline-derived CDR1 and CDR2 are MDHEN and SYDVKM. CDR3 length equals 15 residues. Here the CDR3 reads CASSSTGVPQETQYF. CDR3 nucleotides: TGTGCCAGCAGTTCGACAGGGGTCCCCCAAGAGACCCAGTACTTC.

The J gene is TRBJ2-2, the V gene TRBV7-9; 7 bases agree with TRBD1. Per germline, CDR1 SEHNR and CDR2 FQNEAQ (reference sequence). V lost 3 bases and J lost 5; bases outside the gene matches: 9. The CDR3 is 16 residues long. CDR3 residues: CASSFRPGQRTGELFF. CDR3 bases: TGTGCCAGCAGCTTTAGACCGGGACAGAGAACCGGGGAGCTGTTTTTT. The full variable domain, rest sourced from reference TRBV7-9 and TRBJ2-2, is DTGVSQNPRHKITKRGQNVTFRCDPISEHNRLYWYRQTLGQGPEFLTYFQNEAQLEKSRLLSDRFSAERPKGSFSTLEIQRTEQGDSAMYLCASSFRPGQRTGELFFGEGSRLTVL.

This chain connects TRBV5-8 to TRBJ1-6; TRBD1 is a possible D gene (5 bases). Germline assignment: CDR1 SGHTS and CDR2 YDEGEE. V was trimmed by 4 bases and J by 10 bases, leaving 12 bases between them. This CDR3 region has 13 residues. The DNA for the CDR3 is TGTGCCAGCAGCCGCCGGGACCAGTCACCCCTCCACTTT. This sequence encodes CASSRRDQSPLHF.

The CDR3 region is CASSQEGDGYTF. In DNA, the CDR3 is TGTGCCAGCAGCCAAGAGGGGGATGGCTACACCTTC. The gene calls are TRBV4-2 and TRBJ1-2, with a possible D match to TRBD1 (5 bases). The V and J ends lost 0 bases and 6 bases respectively, with 5 bases between them. The CDR3 length is 12 residues. Looked up from germline, CDR1 is LGHNA and CDR2 is YNFKEQ.

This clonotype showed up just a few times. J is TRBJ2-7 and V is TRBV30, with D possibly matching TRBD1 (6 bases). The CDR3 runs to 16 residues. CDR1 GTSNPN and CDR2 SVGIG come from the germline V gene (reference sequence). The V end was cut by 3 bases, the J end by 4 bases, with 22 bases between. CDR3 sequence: CAWRPLQGNSWYEQYF. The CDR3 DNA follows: TGTGCCTGGAGACCTCTACAGGGAAACTCTTGGTACGAGCAGTACTTC.

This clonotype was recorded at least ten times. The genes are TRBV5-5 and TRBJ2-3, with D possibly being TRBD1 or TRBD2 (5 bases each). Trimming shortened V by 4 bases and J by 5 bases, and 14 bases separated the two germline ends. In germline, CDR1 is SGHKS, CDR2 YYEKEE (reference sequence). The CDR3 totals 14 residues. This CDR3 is CASSRGRVEDTQYF. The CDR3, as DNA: TGTGCCAGCAGCCGGGGACGGGTGGAAGATACGCAGTATTTT.

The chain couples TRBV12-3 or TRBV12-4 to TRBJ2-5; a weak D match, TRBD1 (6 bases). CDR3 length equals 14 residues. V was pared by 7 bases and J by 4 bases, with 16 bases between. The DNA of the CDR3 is TGTGCCAGCACCCCCTTCACAGGGTTAGAGACCCAGTACTTC. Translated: CASTPFTGLETQYF.

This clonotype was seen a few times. CDR3 amino acids: CASSEGTSGIGGANVLTF. Written as DNA, the CDR3 is TGTGCCAGCAGCGAGGGGACTAGCGGGATAGGAGGGGCCAACGTCCTGACTTTC. The chain is built from TRBV5-4 and TRBJ2-6; 13 nucleotides line up with TRBD2. CDR1 is SGHNT and CDR2 is YYREEE in the germline V gene (reference sequence). Germline trimming cut 4 bases from V and 4 bases from J; bases unmatched to any gene: 8. The CDR3 covers 18 residues.

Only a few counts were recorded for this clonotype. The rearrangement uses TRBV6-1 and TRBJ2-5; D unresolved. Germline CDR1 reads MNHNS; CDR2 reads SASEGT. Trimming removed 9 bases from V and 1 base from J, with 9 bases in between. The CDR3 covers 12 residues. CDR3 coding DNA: TGTGCCAGTGCCAACCCCCAAGAGACCCAGTACTTC. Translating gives CASANPQETQYF.

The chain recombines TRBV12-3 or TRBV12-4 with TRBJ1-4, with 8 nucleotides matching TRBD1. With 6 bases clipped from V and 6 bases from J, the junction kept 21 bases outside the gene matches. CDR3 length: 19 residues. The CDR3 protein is CASRMNLPGQAFVDEKLFF. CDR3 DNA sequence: TGTGCCAGCAGAATGAACCTACCGGGACAGGCGTTTGTAGATGAAAAACTGTTTTTT.

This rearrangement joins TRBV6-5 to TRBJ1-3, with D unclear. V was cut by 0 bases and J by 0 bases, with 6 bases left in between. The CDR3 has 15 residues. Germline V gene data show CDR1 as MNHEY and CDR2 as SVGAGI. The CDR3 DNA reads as TGTGCCAGCAGTTACTCTATAAGCTCTGGAAACACCATATATTTT. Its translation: CASSYSISSGNTIYF.

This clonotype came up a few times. The CDR3 nucleotides read TGTGCCAGCGTCACTAGCGGGAGCTCAAGCGACGAGCAGTACTTC. Translated: CASVTSGSSSDEQYF. The J gene is TRBJ2-7, the V gene TRBV28, with 11 nucleotides matching TRBD2. Germline V CDR1 and CDR2: MDHEN, SYDVKM. CDR3 length equals 15 residues. With V trimmed by 8 bases and J by 5 bases, 11 bases remained unmatched.

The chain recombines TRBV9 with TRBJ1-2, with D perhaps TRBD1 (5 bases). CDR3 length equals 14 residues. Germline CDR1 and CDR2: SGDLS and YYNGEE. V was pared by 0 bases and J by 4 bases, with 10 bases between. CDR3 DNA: TGTGCCAGCAGCGTAGTCGACAGCCTCTATGGCTACACCTTC. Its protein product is CASSVVDSLYGYTF.

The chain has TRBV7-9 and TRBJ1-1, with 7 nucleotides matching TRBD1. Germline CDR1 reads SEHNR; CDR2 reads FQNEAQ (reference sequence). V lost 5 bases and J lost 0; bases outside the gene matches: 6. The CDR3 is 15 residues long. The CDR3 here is CASSETGEVNTEAFF. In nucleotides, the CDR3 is TGTGCCAGCAGCGAAACAGGGGAGGTGAACACTGAAGCTTTCTTT.

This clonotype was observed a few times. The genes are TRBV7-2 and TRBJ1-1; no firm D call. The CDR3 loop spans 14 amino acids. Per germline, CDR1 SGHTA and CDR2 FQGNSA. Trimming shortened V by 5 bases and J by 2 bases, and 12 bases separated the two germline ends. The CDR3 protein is CASSLRDINTEAFF. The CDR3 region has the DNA TGTGCCAGCAGCCTGAGAGACATAAACACTGAAGCTTTCTTT.

CDR3 DNA sequence: TGCGCCAGCAGCCCCGGACAGGGGGCGTGGGAGAACGAGCAGTACTTC. Protein sequence: CASSPGQGAWENEQYF. This chain links TRBV5-1 with TRBJ2-7; 11 bases fit TRBD1. Germline CDR1 is SGHRS and CDR2 is YFSETQ. The CDR3 spans 16 residues. Trimming at V came to 4 bases and at J to 5 bases, leaving 11 bases not matched to a gene.

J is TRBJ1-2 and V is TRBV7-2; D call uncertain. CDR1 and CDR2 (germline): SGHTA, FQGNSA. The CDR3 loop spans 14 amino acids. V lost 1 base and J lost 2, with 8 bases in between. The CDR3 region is CASSLETSNYGYTF. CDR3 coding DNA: TGTGCCAGCAGCTTAGAGACCTCCAACTATGGCTACACCTTC.

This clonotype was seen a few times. The CDR3 region has the DNA TGTGCCAGCAGCCAGGGGATCCAGAACACTGAAGCTTTCTTT. It yields the protein CASSQGIQNTEAFF. V and J are TRBV6-1 and TRBJ1-1; the D gene is possibly TRBD1 (6 bases). Germline CDR1 MNHNS, CDR2 SASEGT. Trimming took off 6 bases at V and 1 base at J, with 12 bases between the two ends. The CDR3 consists of 14 residues.

The CDR3: CASSAGTHNSPLHF. In DNA form, the CDR3 reads TGTGCCAGCAGCGCCGGGACCCATAATTCACCCCTCCACTTT. The chain recombines TRBV12-3 or TRBV12-4 with TRBJ1-6, with a possible D match to TRBD1 (5 bases). CDR3 size: 14 residues. V lost 6 bases and J lost 5, with 11 bases in between.